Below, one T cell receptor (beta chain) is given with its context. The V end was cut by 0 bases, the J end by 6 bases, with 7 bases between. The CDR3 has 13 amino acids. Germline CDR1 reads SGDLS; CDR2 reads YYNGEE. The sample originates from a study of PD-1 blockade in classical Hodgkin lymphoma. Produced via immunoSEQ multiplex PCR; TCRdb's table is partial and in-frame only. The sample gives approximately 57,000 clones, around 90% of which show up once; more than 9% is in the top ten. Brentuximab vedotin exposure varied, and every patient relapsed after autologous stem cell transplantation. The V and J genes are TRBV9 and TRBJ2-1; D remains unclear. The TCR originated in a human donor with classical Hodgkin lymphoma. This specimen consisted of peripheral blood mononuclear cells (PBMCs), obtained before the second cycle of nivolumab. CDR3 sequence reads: CASSVDLVNEQFF. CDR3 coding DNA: TGTGCCAGCAGCGTAGACCTAGTCAATGAGCAGTTCTTC.